The next 5 T cell receptor beta chains were all read from a single sample in a study of monozygotic twins with inflammatory bowel disease. TCRdb re-called the 5' RACE reads, yielding one record per CDR3 amino acid sequence without DNA. This sample contains 150,000 to 200,000 distinct CDR3 sequences. Sequenced input: blood. The receptors were sampled from a human donor with ulcerative colitis or Crohn's disease, or a healthy co-twin of an affected twin (not recorded which).

The V gene is TRBV10-2, the J gene TRBJ2-7; TCRdb reports TRBD1, a call that lacks DNA to check it against. Germline values: CDR1 WSHSY, CDR2 SAAADI. CDR3 length: 15 amino acids. This chain's CDR3 is CASSGAGQSSYEQYF.

The rearrangement uses TRBV20-1 and TRBJ2-2. The CDR3 is 16 amino acids. The germline V gene has CDR1 DFQATT and CDR2 SNEGSKA (reference sequence). CDR3 amino acids: CSARDLLAGNTGELFF.

The chain has TRBV5-1 and TRBJ2-6. Germline CDR1 SGHRS, CDR2 YFSETQ. The CDR3 covers 16 residues. The CDR3 reads CASSLGLGSGANVLTF.

The chain uses TRBV4-1 and TRBJ1-1; the TCRdb call, TRBD1, lacks DNA for checking. Germline V CDR1 and CDR2: MGHRA, YSYEKL. The CDR3 extends over 13 amino acids. CDR3 sequence reads: CASSDRPNTEAFF.

The rearrangement links TRBV3-1 to TRBJ2-2; the D gene TCRdb calls, TRBD1, cannot be checked with no DNA. This CDR3 contains 17 residues. Germline V CDR1 and CDR2: LGHDT, YNNKEL (reference sequence). The CDR3: CASSQDGQGANTGELFF.